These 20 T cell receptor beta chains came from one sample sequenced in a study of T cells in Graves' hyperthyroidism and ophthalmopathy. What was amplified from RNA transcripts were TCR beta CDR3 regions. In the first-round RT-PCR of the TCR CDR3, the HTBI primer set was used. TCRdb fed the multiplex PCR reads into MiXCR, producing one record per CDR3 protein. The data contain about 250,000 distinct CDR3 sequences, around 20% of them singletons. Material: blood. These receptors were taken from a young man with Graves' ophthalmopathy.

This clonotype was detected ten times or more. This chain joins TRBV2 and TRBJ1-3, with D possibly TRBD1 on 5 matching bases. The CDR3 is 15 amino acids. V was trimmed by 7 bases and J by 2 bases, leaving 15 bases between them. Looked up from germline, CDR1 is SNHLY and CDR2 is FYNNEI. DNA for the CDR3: TGTGCCAGCACCAACTCACGGGGGACTGGAAACACCATATATTTT. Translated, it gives CASTNSRGTGNTIYF.

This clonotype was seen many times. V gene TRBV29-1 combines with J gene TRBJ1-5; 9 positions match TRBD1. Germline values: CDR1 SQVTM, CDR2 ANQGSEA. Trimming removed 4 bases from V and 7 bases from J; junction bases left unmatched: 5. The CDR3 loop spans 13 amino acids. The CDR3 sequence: CSVARTGDQPQHF. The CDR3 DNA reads TGCAGCGTTGCCCGGACAGGGGACCAGCCCCAGCATTTT.

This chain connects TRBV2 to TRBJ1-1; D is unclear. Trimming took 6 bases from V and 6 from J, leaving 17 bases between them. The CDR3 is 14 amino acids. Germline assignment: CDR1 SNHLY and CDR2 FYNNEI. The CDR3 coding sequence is TGTGCCAGCAGGACTTTAAGTACGGGAGCTGAAGCTTTCTTT. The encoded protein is CASRTLSTGAEAFF. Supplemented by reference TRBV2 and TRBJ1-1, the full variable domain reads EPEVTQTPSHQVTQMGQEVILRCVPISNHLYFYWYRQILGQKVEFLVSFYNNEISEKSEIFDDQFSVERPDGSNFTLKIRSTKLEDSAMYFCASRTLSTGAEAFFGQGTRLTVV.

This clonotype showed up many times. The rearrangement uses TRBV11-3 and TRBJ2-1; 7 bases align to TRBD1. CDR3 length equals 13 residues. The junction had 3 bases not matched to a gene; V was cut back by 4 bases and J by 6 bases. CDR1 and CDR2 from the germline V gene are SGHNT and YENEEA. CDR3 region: CASSSTGINEQFF. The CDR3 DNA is TGTGCCAGCAGCTCGACAGGGATCAATGAGCAGTTCTTC.

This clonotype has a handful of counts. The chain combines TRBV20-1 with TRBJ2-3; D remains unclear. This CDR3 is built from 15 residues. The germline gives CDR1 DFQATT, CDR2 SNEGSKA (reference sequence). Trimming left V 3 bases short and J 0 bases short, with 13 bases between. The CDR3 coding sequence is TGCAGTGCTAGTAGGGTAGCCTATAGCACAGATACGCAGTATTTT. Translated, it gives CSASRVAYSTDTQYF.

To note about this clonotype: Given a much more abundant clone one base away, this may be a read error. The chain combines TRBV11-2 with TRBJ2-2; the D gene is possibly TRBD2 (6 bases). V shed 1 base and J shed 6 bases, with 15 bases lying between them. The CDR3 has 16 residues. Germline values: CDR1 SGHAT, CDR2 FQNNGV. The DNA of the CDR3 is TGTGCCAGCAGCTTAGTGCGGGGAAGGGAGTCCGGGGAGCTGTTTTTT. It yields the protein CASSLVRGRESGELFF. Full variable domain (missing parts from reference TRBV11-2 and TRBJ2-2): EAGVAQSPRYKIIEKRQSVAFWCNPISGHATLYWYQQILGQGPKLLIQFQNNGVVDDSQLPKDRFSAERLKGVDSTLKIQPAKLEDSAVYLCASSLVRGRESGELFFGEGSRLTVL.

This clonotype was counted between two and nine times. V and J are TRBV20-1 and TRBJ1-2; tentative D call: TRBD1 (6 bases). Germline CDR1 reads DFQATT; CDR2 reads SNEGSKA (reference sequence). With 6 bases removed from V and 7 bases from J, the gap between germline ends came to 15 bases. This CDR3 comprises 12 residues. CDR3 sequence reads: CSAETGSGGYTF. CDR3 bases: TGCAGTGCAGAGACAGGTTCTGGTGGCTACACCTTC.

The chain's CDR3 is CASSPEFARGQPQHF. For the CDR3, the DNA is TGTGCCAGCTCACCAGAGTTTGCAAGAGGTCAGCCCCAGCATTTT. The J gene is TRBJ1-5, the V gene TRBV18; D gene ambiguous. The germline CDR1 and CDR2 sequences are KGHSH and LQKENI. The length of the CDR3 is 15 residues. V lost 2 bases and J 6 bases, leaving 14 bases between the germline ends.

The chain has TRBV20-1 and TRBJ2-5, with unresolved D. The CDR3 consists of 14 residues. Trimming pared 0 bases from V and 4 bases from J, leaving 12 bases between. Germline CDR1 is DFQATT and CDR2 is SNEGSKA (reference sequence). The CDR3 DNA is TGCAGTGCTAGAGATAGGGCAGGCCGAGAGACCCAGTACTTC. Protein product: CSARDRAGRETQYF.

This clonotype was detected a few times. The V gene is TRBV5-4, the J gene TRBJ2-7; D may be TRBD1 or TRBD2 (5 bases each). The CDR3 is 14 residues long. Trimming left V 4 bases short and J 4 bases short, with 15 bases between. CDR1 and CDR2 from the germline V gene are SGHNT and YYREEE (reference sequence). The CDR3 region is CASSRGTTPYEQYF. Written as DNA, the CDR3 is TGTGCCAGCAGCCGGGGCACTACCCCGTACGAGCAGTACTTC.

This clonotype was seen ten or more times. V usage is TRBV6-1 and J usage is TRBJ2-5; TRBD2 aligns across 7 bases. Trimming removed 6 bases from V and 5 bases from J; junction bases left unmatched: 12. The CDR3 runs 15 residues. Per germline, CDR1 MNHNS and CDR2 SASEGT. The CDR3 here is CASSLRLAMGETQYF. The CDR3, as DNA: TGTGCCAGCAGCCTAAGACTAGCCATGGGGGAGACCCAGTACTTC.

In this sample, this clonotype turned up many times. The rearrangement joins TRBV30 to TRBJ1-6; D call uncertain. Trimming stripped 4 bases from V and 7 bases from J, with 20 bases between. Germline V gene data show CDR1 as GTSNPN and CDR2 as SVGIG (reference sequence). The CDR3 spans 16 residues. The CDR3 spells CAWTVSGRLKNSPLHF. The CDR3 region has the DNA TGTGCCTGGACCGTCTCGGGTAGATTAAAAAATTCACCCCTCCACTTT.

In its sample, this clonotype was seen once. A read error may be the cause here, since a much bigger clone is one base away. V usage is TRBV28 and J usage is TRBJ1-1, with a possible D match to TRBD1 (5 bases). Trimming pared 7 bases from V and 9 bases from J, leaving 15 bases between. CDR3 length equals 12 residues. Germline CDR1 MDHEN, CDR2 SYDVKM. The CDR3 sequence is CASTNQGSKAFF. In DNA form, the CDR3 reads TGTGCCAGCACCAACCAGGGAAGCAAAGCTTTCTTT.

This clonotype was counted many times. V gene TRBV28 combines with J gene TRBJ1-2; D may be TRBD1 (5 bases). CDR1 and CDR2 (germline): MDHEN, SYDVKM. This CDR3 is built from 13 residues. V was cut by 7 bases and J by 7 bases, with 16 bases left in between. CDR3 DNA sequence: TGTGCCAGCACCGTACACGGGGACGGTGGCTACACCTTC. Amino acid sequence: CASTVHGDGGYTF.

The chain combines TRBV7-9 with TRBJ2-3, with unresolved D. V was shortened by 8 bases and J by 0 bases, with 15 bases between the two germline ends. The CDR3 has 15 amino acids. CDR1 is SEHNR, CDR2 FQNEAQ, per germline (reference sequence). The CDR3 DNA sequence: TGTGCCAGCCCATCAGGTTGGTCCAGCACAGATACGCAGTATTTT. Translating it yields CASPSGWSSTDTQYF.

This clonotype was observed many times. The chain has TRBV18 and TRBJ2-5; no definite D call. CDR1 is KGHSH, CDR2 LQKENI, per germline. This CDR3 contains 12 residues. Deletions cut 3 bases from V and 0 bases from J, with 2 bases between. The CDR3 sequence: CASSPNQETQYF. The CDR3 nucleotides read TGTGCCAGCTCACCTAACCAAGAGACCCAGTACTTC.

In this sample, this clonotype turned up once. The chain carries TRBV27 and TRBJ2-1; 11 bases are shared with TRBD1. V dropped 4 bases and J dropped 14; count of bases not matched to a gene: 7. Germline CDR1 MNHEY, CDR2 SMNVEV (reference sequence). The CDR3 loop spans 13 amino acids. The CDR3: CASSSHRDRGEFF. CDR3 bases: TGTGCCAGCAGTTCTCACCGGGACAGGGGGGAGTTCTTC.

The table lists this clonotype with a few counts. As DNA, the CDR3 is TGTGCCAGCAGTTACTCACAGGGAGGAGAGACCCAGTACTTC. Protein sequence: CASSYSQGGETQYF. The chain combines TRBV6-5 with TRBJ2-5; D may be TRBD1 or TRBD2 (6 bases each). The germline V gene encodes CDR1 MNHEY and CDR2 SVGAGI. This CDR3 is 14 amino acids long. V shed 0 bases and J shed 4 bases, with 9 bases lying between them.

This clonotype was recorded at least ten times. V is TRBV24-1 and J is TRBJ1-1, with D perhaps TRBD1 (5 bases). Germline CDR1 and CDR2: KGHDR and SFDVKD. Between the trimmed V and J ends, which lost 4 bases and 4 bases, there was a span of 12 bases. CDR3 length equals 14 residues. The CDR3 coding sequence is TGTGCCACCAGTGAGGGCCGAACAGGCACTGAAGCTTTCTTT. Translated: CATSEGRTGTEAFF.

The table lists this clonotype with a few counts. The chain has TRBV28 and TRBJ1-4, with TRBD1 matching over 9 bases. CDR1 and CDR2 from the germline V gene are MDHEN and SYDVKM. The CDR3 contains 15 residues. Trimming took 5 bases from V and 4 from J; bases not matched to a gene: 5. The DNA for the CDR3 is TGTGCCAGCAGTCGGGACAGGGAGCATAATGAAAAACTGTTTTTT. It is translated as CASSRDREHNEKLFF.